The clone carrying this TCR beta chain was counted a single time. The data derive from a study of blood T cell repertoires in COVID-19. Across the study: PBMCs, B-cell-depleted T cells, or T cells provided the cDNA or gDNA that made up the material.

CDR3 length: 16 amino acids. With 0 bases clipped from V and 8 bases from J, the junction kept 8 bases outside the gene matches. The germline V gene has CDR1 LNHDA and CDR2 SQIVND (reference sequence). Per the authors' pipeline: Reference gene primer amplification in the assay estimated nucleated cell counts. Assay: immunoSEQ multiplex PCR; the TCRdb copy retains only in-frame clones and omits some. That table gives V, J and clone size, and the DNA gave D and trimming. The sample has fewer than 150,000 clones; about 87% are singletons. The sample comprised peripheral blood. The TCR originated in a woman in her sixties or seventies with acute or convalescent COVID-19. This chain uses TRBV19 with TRBJ1-4; 8 bases line up with TRBD1. The CDR3 nucleotides read TGTGCCAGTAGTATAGATGAGACAGGGGTGATGGAAAAACTGTTTTTT. Residues: CASSIDETGVMEKLFF.